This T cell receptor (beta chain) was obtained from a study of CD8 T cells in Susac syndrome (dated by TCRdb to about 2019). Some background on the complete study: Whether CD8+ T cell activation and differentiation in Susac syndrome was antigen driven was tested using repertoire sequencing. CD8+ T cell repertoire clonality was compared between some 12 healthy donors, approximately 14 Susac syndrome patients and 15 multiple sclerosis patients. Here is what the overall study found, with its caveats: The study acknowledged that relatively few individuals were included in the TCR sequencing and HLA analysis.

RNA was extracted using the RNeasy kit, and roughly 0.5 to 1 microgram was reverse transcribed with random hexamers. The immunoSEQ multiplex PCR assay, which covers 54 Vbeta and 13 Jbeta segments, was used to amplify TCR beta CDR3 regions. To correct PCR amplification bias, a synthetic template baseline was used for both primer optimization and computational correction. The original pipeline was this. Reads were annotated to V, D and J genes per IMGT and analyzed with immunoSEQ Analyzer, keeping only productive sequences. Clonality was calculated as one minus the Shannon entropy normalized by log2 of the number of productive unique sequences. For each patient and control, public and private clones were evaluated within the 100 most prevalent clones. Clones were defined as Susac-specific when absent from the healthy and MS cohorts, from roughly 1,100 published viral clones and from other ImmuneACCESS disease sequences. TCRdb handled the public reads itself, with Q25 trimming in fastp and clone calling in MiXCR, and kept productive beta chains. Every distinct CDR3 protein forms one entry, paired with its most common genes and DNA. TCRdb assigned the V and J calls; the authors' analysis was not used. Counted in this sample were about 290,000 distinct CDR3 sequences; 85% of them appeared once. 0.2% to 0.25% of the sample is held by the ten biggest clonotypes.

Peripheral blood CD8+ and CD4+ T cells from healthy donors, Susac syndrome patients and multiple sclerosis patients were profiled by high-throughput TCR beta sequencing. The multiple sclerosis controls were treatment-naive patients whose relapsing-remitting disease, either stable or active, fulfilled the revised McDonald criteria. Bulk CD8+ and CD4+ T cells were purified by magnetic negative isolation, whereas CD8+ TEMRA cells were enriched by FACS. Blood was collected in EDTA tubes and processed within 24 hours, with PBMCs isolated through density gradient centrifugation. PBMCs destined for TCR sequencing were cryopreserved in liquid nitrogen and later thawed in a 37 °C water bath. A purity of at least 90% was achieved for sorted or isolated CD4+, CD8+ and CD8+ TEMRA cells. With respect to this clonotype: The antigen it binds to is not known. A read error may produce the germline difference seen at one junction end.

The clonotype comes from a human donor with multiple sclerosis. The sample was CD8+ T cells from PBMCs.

The DNA is as follows: TGTGCCAGTAGTTTAGATGCTGGACAGGCCCCGTGGAGCGGCTACACCTTC. Its coded protein is CASSLDAGQAPWSGYTF. This sequence uses TRBV19 and TRBJ1-2, and 7 bases in between align with TRBD1. The cysteine opens and the phenylalanine closes a CDR3 of 17 amino acids. Only the CDR3 DNA stays, 51 bases, in frame from base 1. CDR1 and CDR2, per the germline V gene (reference sequence), are LNHDA and SQIVND.